The 9 T cell receptor beta chains below were found in one sample sequenced in a study of PD-1 blockade in classical Hodgkin lymphoma (dated by TCRdb to the early 2020s). The intended sense of this specimen's time point label: cycle 4 day 1 (C4D1), after less than seven weeks of nivolumab. Every trial patient had relapsed after autologous stem cell transplantation, and cohorts A, B and C differed in prior brentuximab vedotin exposure. The receptor library was made with the immunoSEQ multiplex PCR assay. Entries here come from immuneACCESS through TCRdb and include only in-frame sequences with V and J called. Some clones fail to appear in such tables; in the studies checked, an unresolved V gene covers under half of the shortfall, and the cause of the remainder is unknown. For this sample there are about 41,000 clones; around two thirds appear just once. About 2.7% of the sample belongs to the ten largest clones.

Sample: peripheral blood mononuclear cells (PBMCs), taken before the fourth cycle of nivolumab. These receptors came from a human donor with classical Hodgkin lymphoma.

The rearrangement joins TRBV4-3 to TRBJ1-6, with D uncertain. In germline, CDR1 is LGHNA, CDR2 YSLEER. V was trimmed by 1 base and J by 9 bases, leaving 10 bases between them. This CDR3 contains 14 residues. CDR3 DNA sequence: TGCGCCAGCAGCCAAGTTAAGGAGGGTTCACCCCTCCACTTT. Protein sequence: CASSQVKEGSPLHF.

V usage is TRBV7-2 and J usage is TRBJ2-5, with D hard to call. CDR1 is SGHTA and CDR2 is FQGNSA in the germline V gene. The length of the CDR3 is 13 residues. V was shortened by 1 base and J by 2 bases, with 5 bases between the two germline ends. The CDR3 region is CASSLGPQETQYF. The CDR3 nucleotides are TGTGCCAGCAGCTTAGGGCCTCAAGAGACCCAGTACTTC.

The V call is TRBV6-5, the J call TRBJ1-2, with a weak D call TRBD1 (6 bases). This CDR3 is built from 14 residues. Germline CDR1 and CDR2: MNHEY and SVGAGI. The germline V and J ends were trimmed by 6 bases and 6 bases, with 17 bases remaining between them. This chain's CDR3 is CASSLTGGGDGYTF. The CDR3 bases are TGTGCCAGCAGCCTCACAGGAGGGGGGGATGGCTACACCTTC.

The V call is TRBV6-6, the J call TRBJ1-1, with 7 bases matching TRBD1. The CDR3 covers 13 residues. Germline V lookup: CDR1 MNHNY, CDR2 SVGAGI (reference sequence). V gave up 2 bases and J gave up 10 bases; unmatched junction bases: 7. As DNA, the CDR3 is TGTGCCAGCAGTTACGCTCAGGGGGAGCCAGCTTTCTTT. Translation: CASSYAQGEPAFF.

The V and J genes are TRBV19 and TRBJ2-1; 9 nucleotides match TRBD2. V lost 3 bases, J lost 7 bases, and 1 base stayed unmatched. In germline, CDR1 is LNHDA, CDR2 SQIVND (reference sequence). The CDR3 spans 13 residues. Here the CDR3 DNA reads TGTGCCAGTAGTATCAGCGGGGGGAATGAGCAGTTCTTC. This translates into CASSISGGNEQFF. Full variable domain (outside the CDR3, taken from reference TRBV19 and TRBJ2-1): DGGITQSPKYLFRKEGQNVTLSCEQNLNHDAMYWYRQDPGQGLRLIYYSQIVNDFQKGDIAEGYSVSREKKESFPLTVTSAQKNPTAFYLCASSISGGNEQFFGPGTRLTVL.

This chain connects TRBV19 to TRBJ2-1, with D perhaps TRBD1 (5 bases). Per germline, CDR1 LNHDA and CDR2 SQIVND (reference sequence). This CDR3 spans 17 amino acids. Deletions cut 0 bases from V and 4 bases from J, with 16 bases between. CDR3 amino acids: CASSIETARPLYNEQFF. The CDR3 bases are TGTGCCAGTAGTATAGAGACAGCCCGACCCCTTTACAATGAGCAGTTCTTC.

This clone was seen once. The J gene is TRBJ2-5, the V gene TRBV5-4; D is perhaps TRBD1 or TRBD2 (5 bases each). The germline CDR1 and CDR2 sequences are SGHNT and YYREEE (reference sequence). The length of the CDR3 is 13 residues. With 4 bases removed from V and 5 bases from J, the gap between germline ends came to 12 bases. The CDR3 protein is CASSQQGGETQYF. CDR3 DNA sequence: TGTGCCAGCAGCCAGCAGGGCGGGGAGACCCAGTACTTC.

This chain uses TRBV28 with TRBJ2-1; D is possibly TRBD1 (6 bases). This CDR3 is built from 16 residues. Germline assignment: CDR1 MDHEN and CDR2 SYDVKM. The V end was cut by 4 bases, the J end by 2 bases, with 15 bases between. The CDR3 loop reads CASSSLSDSTYNEQFF. In nucleotides, the CDR3 is TGTGCCAGCAGTTCTCTTTCGGACAGTACCTACAATGAGCAGTTCTTC. The whole variable domain, remainder taken from reference TRBV28 and TRBJ2-1, is DVKVTQSSRYLVKRTGEKVFLECVQDMDHENMFWYRQDPGLGLRLIYFSYDVKMKEKGDIPEGYSVSREKKERFSLILESASTNQTSMYLCASSSLSDSTYNEQFFGPGTRLTVL.

The V and J genes are TRBV29-1 and TRBJ2-7, with D perhaps matching TRBD2 (5 bases). Trimming pared 1 base from V and 2 bases from J, leaving 12 bases between. The CDR3 spans 14 residues. Germline values: CDR1 SQVTM, CDR2 ANQGSEA. This CDR3 reads CSVEVLGRTYEQYF. The CDR3 DNA reads TGCAGCGTTGAAGTTTTGGGGAGAACCTACGAGCAGTACTTC.